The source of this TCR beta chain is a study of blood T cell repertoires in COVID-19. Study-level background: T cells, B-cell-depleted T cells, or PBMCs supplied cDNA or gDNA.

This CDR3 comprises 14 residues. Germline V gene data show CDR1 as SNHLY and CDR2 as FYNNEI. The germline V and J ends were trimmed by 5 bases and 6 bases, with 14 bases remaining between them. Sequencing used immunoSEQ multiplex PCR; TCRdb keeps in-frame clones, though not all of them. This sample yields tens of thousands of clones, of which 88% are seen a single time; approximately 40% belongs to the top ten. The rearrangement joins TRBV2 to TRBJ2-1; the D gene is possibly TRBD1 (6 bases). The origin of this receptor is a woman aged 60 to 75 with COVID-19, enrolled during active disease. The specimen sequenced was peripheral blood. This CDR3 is CASSSGARSNEQFF. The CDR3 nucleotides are TGTGCCAGCAGTTCAGGGGCCCGGAGCAATGAGCAGTTCTTC.